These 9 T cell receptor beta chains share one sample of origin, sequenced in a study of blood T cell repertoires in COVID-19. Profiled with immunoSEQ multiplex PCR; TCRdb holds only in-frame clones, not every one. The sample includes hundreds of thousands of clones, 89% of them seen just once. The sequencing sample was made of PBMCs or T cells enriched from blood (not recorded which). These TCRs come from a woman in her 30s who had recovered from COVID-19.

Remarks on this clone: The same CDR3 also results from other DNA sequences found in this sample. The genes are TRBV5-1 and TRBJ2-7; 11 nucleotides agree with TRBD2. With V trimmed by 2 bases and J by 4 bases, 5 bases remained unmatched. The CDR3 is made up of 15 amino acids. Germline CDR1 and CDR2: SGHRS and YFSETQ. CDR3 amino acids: CASSLGLAGLYEQYF. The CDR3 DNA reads TGCGCCAGCAGCTTAGGACTAGCGGGCCTGTACGAGCAGTACTTC.

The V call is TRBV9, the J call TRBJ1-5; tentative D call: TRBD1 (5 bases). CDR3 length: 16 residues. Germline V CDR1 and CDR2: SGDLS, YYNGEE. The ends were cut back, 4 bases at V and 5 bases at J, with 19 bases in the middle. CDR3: CASSPHARDLDQPQHF. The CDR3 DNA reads TGTGCCAGCAGCCCTCACGCCAGGGATCTCGATCAGCCCCAGCATTTT.

For the CDR3, the DNA is TGTGCCAGTACCAGGGGTGGGGAAAAACTGTTTTTT. Translating it yields CASTRGGEKLFF. The chain has TRBV19 and TRBJ1-4, with D perhaps TRBD1 (6 bases). CDR1 and CDR2 (germline): LNHDA, SQIVND (reference sequence). V lost 7 bases to trimming and J lost 8 bases, with 11 bases between them. This CDR3 region has 12 residues. Drawing the rest from reference TRBV19 and TRBJ1-4, the complete variable domain is DGGITQSPKYLFRKEGQNVTLSCEQNLNHDAMYWYRQDPGQGLRLIYYSQIVNDFQKGDIAEGYSVSREKKESFPLTVTSAQKNPTAFYLCASTRGGEKLFFGSGTQLSVL.

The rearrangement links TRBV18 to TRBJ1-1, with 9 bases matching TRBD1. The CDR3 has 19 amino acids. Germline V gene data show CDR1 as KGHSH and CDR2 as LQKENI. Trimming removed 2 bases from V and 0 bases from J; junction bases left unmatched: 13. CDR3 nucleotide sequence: TGTGCCAGCTCACCAGGACAGGGGATAAGGGGATTCATGAACACTGAAGCTTTCTTT. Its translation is CASSPGQGIRGFMNTEAFF.

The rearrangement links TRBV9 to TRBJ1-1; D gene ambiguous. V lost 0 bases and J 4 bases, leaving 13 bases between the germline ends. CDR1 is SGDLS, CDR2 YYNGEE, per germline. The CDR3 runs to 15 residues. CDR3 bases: TGTGCCAGCAGCGTAGAACCGACGGCGGGCACTGAAGCTTTCTTT. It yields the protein CASSVEPTAGTEAFF.

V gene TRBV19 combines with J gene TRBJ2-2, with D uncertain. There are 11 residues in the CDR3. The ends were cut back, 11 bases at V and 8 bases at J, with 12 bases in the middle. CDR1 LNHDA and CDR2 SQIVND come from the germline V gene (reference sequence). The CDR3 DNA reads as TGTGCCTGCAAACACGTGGGGGAGCTGTTTTTT. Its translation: CACKHVGELFF.

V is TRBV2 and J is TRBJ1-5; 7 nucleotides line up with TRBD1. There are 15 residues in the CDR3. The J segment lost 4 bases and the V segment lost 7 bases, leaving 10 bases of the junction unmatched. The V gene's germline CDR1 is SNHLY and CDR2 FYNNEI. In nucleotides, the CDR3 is TGTGCCAGCACGACAGACAGGGCTTATAATCAGCCCCAGCATTTT. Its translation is CASTTDRAYNQPQHF.

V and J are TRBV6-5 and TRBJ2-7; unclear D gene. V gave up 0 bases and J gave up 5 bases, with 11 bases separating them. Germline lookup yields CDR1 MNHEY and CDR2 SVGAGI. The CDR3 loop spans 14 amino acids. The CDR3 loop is CASSYSFLVHEQYF. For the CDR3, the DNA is TGTGCCAGCAGTTACTCCTTTCTAGTCCACGAGCAGTACTTC.

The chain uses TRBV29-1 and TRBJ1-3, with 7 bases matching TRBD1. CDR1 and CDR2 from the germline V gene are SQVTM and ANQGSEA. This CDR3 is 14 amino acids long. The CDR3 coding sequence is TGCAGTCCAACAGGGGACGCTCCAGGAAACACCATATATTTT. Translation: CSPTGDAPGNTIYF.